Here is one T cell receptor beta chain with its context. Its recognized antigen is unknown. No quality values exist for individual bases; no much larger clone is one base distant. This record comes from a study of CD8 T cells in ankylosing spondylitis (dated by TCRdb to 2016 to 2017). General notes on the study: T cell receptor beta repertoires were profiled in healthy donors and ankylosing spondylitis patients so that disease-linked TCR variants could be found. Peripheral blood samples were taken, and synovial fluid was additionally collected from ankylosing spondylitis patients. The full study cohort comprised 20 to 25 ankylosing spondylitis patients and about 110 healthy donors. Overall study results and their limits: A TCR beta motif of 7 or 8 highly homologous amino acid variants appeared characteristic of blood from ankylosing spondylitis patients. According to the report, matched synovial fluid samples from ankylosing spondylitis patients were significantly enriched for the disease-linked clones. Some motif variants had previously been reported in the synovial fluid and blood of reactive arthritis patients, which suggests shared mechanisms of disease initiation. The disease-linked clones had a CD8+ phenotype and were found at relatively low frequencies in peripheral blood.

The sequencing machine was an Illumina HiSeq 2500. Quantitative 5'-RACE with molecular barcodes was used to prepare TCR beta libraries. Per the original workflow: A new computational method based on a probabilistic model of VDJ rearrangement was used to identify disease-linked TCR variants. In TCRdb, the public reads were trimmed at Q25 with fastp and aligned with MiXCR, with productive beta chains retained. When rows share a CDR3 protein, they turn into one entry using the most common DNA and genes. The V and J calls were not made by the authors but by TCRdb's processing. This sample holds 200,000 to 300,000 distinct CDR3 sequences; 8% to 9.5% were observed only once. Over 6.5% of the sample lies in the top ten. For CDR1 and CDR2, the germline V gene lists MGHRA and YSYEKL. Counted from cysteine to phenylalanine, this CDR3 has 13 amino acids. Kept here is only the CDR3 DNA, which spans 39 bases and is read in frame from base 1. V and J lose 3 bases and 7 bases, and a span of 13 bases separates them.

The chain uses TRBV4-1 and TRBJ2-7; TRBD2 is perhaps the D gene, given 7 matching bases. The clonotype comes from a male donor with ankylosing spondylitis or in good health (not recorded which). The sample was blood, either unsorted or a sorted T cell fraction (not recorded which). The CDR3 sequence is CASSHPGGREQYF. The DNA sequence follows: TGCGCCAGCAGCCACCCCGGGGGGCGAGAGCAGTACTTC.